Detailed here is one T cell receptor beta chain. Donors were grouped by their self-reported clinical history. The data stem from a study of blood T cell repertoires in COVID-19. The wider study: The United States, Italy and Spain supplied acute and convalescent COVID-19 samples. T cells, B-cell-depleted T cells, or PBMCs supplied cDNA or gDNA.

Original handling: Reference gene primers were amplified, and this amplification served to estimate nucleated cell counts. Clones were read by immunoSEQ multiplex PCR, and TCRdb kept only the in-frame ones, dropping some. V, J and clone size are taken as reported in that table, and D and trimming were inferred from the DNA itself. There are over 250,000 clones in the sample; approximately 90% occur only once, and roughly 8.6% lies in the top ten. This TCR was sampled from a man aged 35-49 years who had recovered from COVID-19. The sample comprised PBMCs or T cells enriched from blood (not recorded which).

Here the CDR3 DNA reads TGTGCCAGCTCACCACTTATTGAGCAGTTCTTC. Translating it yields CASSPLIEQFF. The chain employs TRBV18 and TRBJ2-1; no clear D gene. This CDR3 spans 11 amino acids. Trimming left V 1 base short and J 9 bases short, with 4 bases between. Germline loops: CDR1 KGHSH, CDR2 LQKENI.